This T cell receptor (beta chain) was sequenced for a study of response to subunit inactivated influenza vaccine (dated by TCRdb to the late 2010s). About the full investigation: Deep quantitative profiling of the T cell receptor repertoire was used in the study to follow responses to a trivalent subunit inactivated influenza vaccine. On the study overall, not on this receptor specifically: The authors suggested that each seasonal influenza vaccination may recruit only a limited number of new T cells.

The library came from RT-PCR. The sequencer was an Illumina HiSeq 2500. TCRdb applied fastp at Q25 and MiXCR to the public reads, then kept only in-frame beta chains. Rows with one shared CDR3 protein collapse into an entry with the most common genes and DNA. In all, the sample holds approximately 500,000 distinct CDR3 sequences, and 14% of those were seen once. The top ten hold over 8.5% of the sample. Deletion took 0 bases off V and 5 bases off J, with a span of 12 bases between the germline ends. CDR3 length: 15 amino acids, cysteine to phenylalanine. The CDR3 DNA has 45 bases and is translated from base 1. CDR1 and CDR2, per the germline V gene (reference sequence), are SGHNT and YYREEE. This clonotype showed up just a few times. Its recognized antigen is unknown. The sample holds no much larger clone one base away, and base qualities are not on file.

The rearranged segments are TRBV5-4 and TRBJ2-1, and TRBD1 may be the D gene, going by 5 matching bases. The sequenced sample was PBMCs from blood, obtained about 12 days after vaccination. The TCR originated in a man between 50 and 59 years old who received an inactivated influenza vaccine. Donor details come from another sample of the same person, matched by shared clones. In nucleotides, the sequence is TGTGCCAGCAGCTTGGCTGGTACAGGACACAATGAGCAGTTCTTC. It specifies CASSLAGTGHNEQFF. Full variable domain (CDR3 extended with the reference TRBV5-4 and TRBJ2-1 proteins): ETGVTQSPTHLIKTRGQQVTLRCSSQSGHNTVSWYQQALGQGPQFIFQYYREEENGRGNFPPRFSGLQFPNYSSELNVNALELDDSALYLCASSLAGTGHNEQFFGPGTRLTVL.